This paragraph reports one T cell receptor (beta chain). The CDR3 sequence is 17 residues long. Germline V lookup: CDR1 SGHDN, CDR2 FVKESK. Trimming shortened V by 0 bases and J by 4 bases, and 13 bases separated the two germline ends. The data stem from a study of OX40 agonist ivuxolimab in advanced cancers. Across the whole study: Melanoma, hepatocellular carcinoma, head and neck or renal cell cancer occurred in dose-escalation patients. The mean age was around 56 years, ranging from 23 to 79, with 80% to 85% of participants male. Past anti-PD-1, anti-PD-L1 or anti-CTLA-4 therapy was accepted, and 35% to 45% had received some. There were three patients with partial responses, one having hepatocellular carcinoma and two cutaneous melanoma.

Generated by immunoSEQ multiplex PCR, the TCRdb table keeps only in-frame clones and is missing some. The table includes 65,000 to 75,000 clones, about nine tenths detected once. The sequence came from an adult with an advanced solid tumor such as melanoma, head and neck, liver or kidney cancer. The V call is TRBV14, the J call TRBJ1-6, with unresolved D. The sample in question was CD4+ or CD8+ T cells sorted from blood, obtained in a trial of the OX40 agonist ivuxolimab. CDR3 in amino acids: CASSQDKASRYNSPLHF. CDR3 coding DNA: TGTGCCAGCAGCCAAGATAAGGCCAGCAGATATAATTCACCCCTCCACTTT.